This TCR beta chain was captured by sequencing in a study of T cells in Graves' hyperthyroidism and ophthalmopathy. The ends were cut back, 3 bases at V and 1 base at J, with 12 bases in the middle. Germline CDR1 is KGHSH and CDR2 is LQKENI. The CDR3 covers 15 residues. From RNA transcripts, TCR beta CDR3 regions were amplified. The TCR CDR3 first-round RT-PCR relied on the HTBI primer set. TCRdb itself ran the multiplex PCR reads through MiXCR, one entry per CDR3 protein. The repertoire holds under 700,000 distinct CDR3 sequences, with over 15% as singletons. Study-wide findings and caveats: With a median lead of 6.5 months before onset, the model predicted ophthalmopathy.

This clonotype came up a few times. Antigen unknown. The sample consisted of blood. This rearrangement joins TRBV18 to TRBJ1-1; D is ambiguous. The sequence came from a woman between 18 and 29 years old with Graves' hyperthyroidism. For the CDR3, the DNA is TGTGCCAGCTCACCGAGTCAAGTTGAGAACACTGAAGCTTTCTTT. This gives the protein CASSPSQVENTEAFF.